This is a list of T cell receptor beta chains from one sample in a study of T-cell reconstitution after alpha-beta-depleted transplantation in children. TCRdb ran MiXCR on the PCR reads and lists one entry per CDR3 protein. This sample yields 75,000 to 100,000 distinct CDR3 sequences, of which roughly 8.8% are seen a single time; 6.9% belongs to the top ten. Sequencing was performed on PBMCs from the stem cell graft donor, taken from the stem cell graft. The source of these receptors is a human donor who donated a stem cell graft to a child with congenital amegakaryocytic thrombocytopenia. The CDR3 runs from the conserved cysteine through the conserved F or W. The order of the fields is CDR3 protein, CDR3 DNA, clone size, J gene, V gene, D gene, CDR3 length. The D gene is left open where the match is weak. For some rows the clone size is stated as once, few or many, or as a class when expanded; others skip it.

CAIMGPSLGEYNEQFF	TGTGCCATCATGGGCCCTAGTCTCGGGGAATACAATGAGCAGTTCTTC	few	TRBJ2-1	TRBV10-3	.	16
CSVAQGTFTDTQYF	TGCAGCGTTGCCCAAGGGACCTTCACAGATACGCAGTATTTT	many	TRBJ2-3	TRBV29-1	.	14
CASSWAGTNMGEQYF	TGTGCCAGCAGCTGGGCCGGGACGAACATGGGCGAGCAGTACTTC	many	TRBJ2-7	TRBV7-9	.	15
CASSLSSGSSYEQYF	TGCGCCAGCAGCTTATCGAGCGGCTCGTCCTACGAGCAGTACTTC	.	TRBJ2-7	TRBV5-1	.	15
CSAYWDRRPEQFF	TGCAGTGCTTACTGGGACAGACGCCCCGAGCAGTTCTTC	many	TRBJ2-1	TRBV20-1	TRBD1	13
CASSLSPGAYGYTF	TGCGCCAGCAGCTTGTCTCCCGGCGCCTATGGCTACACCTTC	many	TRBJ1-2	TRBV5-1	.	14
CASSWTGDTIYF	TGTGCCAGCAGTTGGACAGGGGACACCATATATTTT	many	TRBJ1-3	TRBV12-3/TRBV12-4	TRBD1	12
CASSDNSPLHF	TGCGCCAGCAGTGATAATTCACCCCTCCACTTT	many	TRBJ1-6	TRBV5-1	.	11
CASSLRDRTNSYEQYF	TGCGCCAGCAGCTTGCGTGACAGGACCAACTCCTACGAGCAGTACTTC	many	TRBJ2-7	TRBV5-1	.	16
CASSARTSDTNEQFF	TGTGCCAGCAGCGCCCGGACTAGCGATACCAATGAGCAGTTCTTC	many	TRBJ2-1	TRBV9	TRBD2	15
CSAPGGGPYNEQFF	TGCAGTGCCCCGGGAGGGGGGCCGTACAATGAGCAGTTCTTC	many	TRBJ2-1	TRBV20-1	TRBD2	14
CASSLMGGENTGELFF	TGTGCCAGCAGCCTTATGGGGGGGGAGAACACCGGGGAGCTGTTTTTT	many	TRBJ2-2	TRBV4-2	TRBD2	16
CASSPQRTLNTEAFF	TGTGCCAGCTCACCACAGAGGACCCTGAACACTGAAGCTTTCTTT	many	TRBJ1-1	TRBV18	.	15
CSRTSGFNEQFF	TGCAGTAGGACTAGCGGATTCAATGAGCAGTTCTTC	many	TRBJ2-1	TRBV20-1	TRBD2	12
CASSKGTSGGTDTQYF	TGTGCCAGCAGCAAAGGGACTAGCGGGGGCACAGATACGCAGTATTTT	many	TRBJ2-3	TRBV12-3/TRBV12-4	TRBD2	16
CASSRRTPPYEQYF	TGTGCCAGCAGTCGACGGACTCCCCCCTACGAGCAGTACTTC	many	TRBJ2-7	TRBV6-5	.	14
CASSLWGAEAFF	TGTGCCAGCAGCTTATGGGGGGCTGAAGCTTTCTTT	many	TRBJ1-1	TRBV7-6	.	12
CASRRPGTANSPLHF	TGTGCCAGCAGGCGCCCCGGGACGGCGAATTCACCCCTCCACTTT	many	TRBJ1-6	TRBV11-2	.	15
CSAPPSQETQYF	TGCAGTGCTCCGCCCTCTCAAGAGACCCAGTACTTC	many	TRBJ2-5	TRBV20-1	.	12
CASGRTGGPYEQYF	TGTGCCAGCGGGAGGACAGGGGGACCCTACGAGCAGTACTTC	many	TRBJ2-7	TRBV11-2	TRBD1	14
CASSLHNTEAFF	TGTGCCAGCAGCTTACATAACACTGAAGCTTTCTTT	many	TRBJ1-1	TRBV7-9	.	12
CASRGGKGPGELFF	TGTGCCAGCAGGGGGGGAAAGGGGCCCGGGGAGCTGTTTTTT	.	TRBJ2-2	TRBV7-6	.	14
CASTSNTGELFF	TGTGCCAGCACTTCGAACACCGGGGAGCTGTTTTTT	many	TRBJ2-2	TRBV27	.	12
CSATTGFTEAFF	TGCAGTGCCACGACAGGGTTCACTGAAGCTTTCTTT	many	TRBJ1-1	TRBV20-1	TRBD1	12
CASSSMADYRGETQYF	TGTGCCAGCAGCTCAATGGCGGACTATAGAGGAGAGACCCAGTACTTC	few	TRBJ2-5	TRBV11-2	.	16
CASSLQSSDYGEQYF	TGCGCCAGCAGCTTGCAGAGTTCTGACTATGGAGAGCAGTACTTC	many	TRBJ2-7	TRBV5-1	.	15
CAIRQGSNQPQHF	TGTGCCATCAGGCAAGGAAGCAATCAGCCCCAGCATTTT	many	TRBJ1-5	TRBV10-3	.	13
CSASLAGGTGRETQYF	TGCAGTGCTAGTCTAGCGGGGGGGACAGGTCGCGAGACCCAGTACTTC	many	TRBJ2-5	TRBV20-1	TRBD2	16
CASSDGQGDQPQHF	TGCGCCAGCAGTGACGGACAGGGGGACCAGCCCCAGCATTTT	once	TRBJ1-5	TRBV5-1	TRBD1	14
CSASQVRQTQYF	TGCAGTGCCAGCCAGGTTCGGCAGACCCAGTACTTC	many	TRBJ2-5	TRBV20-1	.	12
CASRSLGAETQYF	TGTGCCAGCAGGAGTTTGGGAGCAGAGACCCAGTACTTC	many	TRBJ2-5	TRBV3-1	.	13
CASSPDHEQYF	TGTGCCAGCAGCCCTGATCACGAGCAGTACTTC	many	TRBJ2-7	TRBV5-5	.	11
CASSLAGGMNTEAFF	TGTGCCAGCAGCTTAGCGGGGGGGATGAACACTGAAGCTTTCTTT	medium-sized	TRBJ1-1	TRBV7-2	.	15
CASNTGTHQPQHF	TGTGCCAGCAATACCGGGACACATCAGCCCCAGCATTTT	many	TRBJ1-5	TRBV28	.	13
CASRDPGTRTGELFF	TGTGCCAGCAGGGACCCCGGGACTCGCACCGGGGAGCTGTTTTTT	.	TRBJ2-2	TRBV6-1	.	15
CASLASGATYGYTF	TGTGCCAGCCTTGCCTCGGGAGCTACATATGGCTACACCTTC	few	TRBJ1-2	TRBV6-1	.	14
CASSRTQAHLSSYNSPLHF	TGCGCCAGCAGCAGGACTCAAGCCCATCTGAGCTCCTATAATTCACCCCTCCACTTT	many	TRBJ1-6	TRBV5-1	.	19
CASRRVDRDHGKLFF	TGTGCCAGCAGGCGGGTCGACAGGGATCACGGAAAACTGTTTTTT	many	TRBJ1-4	TRBV5-6	TRBD1	15
CAMGPGLYQETQYF	TGTGCCATGGGCCCAGGACTTTATCAAGAGACCCAGTACTTC	.	TRBJ2-5	TRBV5-2	.	14
CASSWDRVAGANVLTF	TGTGCCAGCAGTTGGGACAGGGTGGCTGGGGCCAACGTCCTGACTTTC	many	TRBJ2-6	TRBV12-3/TRBV12-4	TRBD1	16
CAISAGTGKETQYF	TGTGCCATCAGTGCTGGGACAGGGAAAGAGACCCAGTACTTC	.	TRBJ2-5	TRBV10-3	TRBD1	14
CASSYGAASGNTIYF	TGTGCCAGCAGTTACGGGGCAGCCTCTGGAAACACCATATATTTT	few	TRBJ1-3	TRBV6-5	.	15
CASSSLQEAGELFF	TGTGCCAGCAGTTCCCTACAGGAAGCCGGGGAGCTGTTTTTT	many	TRBJ2-2	TRBV12-3/TRBV12-4	.	14